This is a list of T cell receptor beta chains from one sample in a study of shared clonotypes between healthy human individuals. Method: immunoSEQ multiplex PCR; TCRdb's copy keeps in-frame clones and lacks some. The data show 550,000 to 700,000 clones, around three quarters seen once. The sequenced material came from memory CD4+ T cells sorted from blood. The source of these receptors is a woman between 25 and 40 years old in good health. Each CDR3 is given with its conserved first and last residue. D genes are given only for firm matches. Where a row states a size, it is once, few, many or the class of an expanded clone; other rows omit it.

CDR3 length,clone size,D gene,J gene,V gene,CDR3 protein,CDR3 DNA
18,NA,TRBD1,TRBJ2-6,TRBV2,CASSEHRDSLWGANVLTF,TGTGCCAGCAGTGAACATAGGGACAGCCTGTGGGGGGCCAACGTCCTGACTTTC
15,few,NA,TRBJ2-6,TRBV11-2,CASSSTRSGANVLTF,TGTGCCAGCAGCTCGACCCGCTCTGGGGCCAACGTCCTGACTTTC
15,NA,NA,TRBJ2-7,TRBV7-8,CASSLVQDISYEQYF,TGTGCCAGCAGCTTAGTCCAAGACATTTCCTACGAGCAGTACTTC
16,NA,TRBD1,TRBJ1-4,TRBV27,CASSRDRGWTNEKLFF,TGTGCCAGCAGCCGGGACAGGGGTTGGACTAATGAAAAACTGTTTTTT
14,NA,NA,TRBJ1-2,TRBV6-5,CASSYSNRAHGYTF,TGTGCCAGCAGTTACTCCAACAGGGCCCATGGCTACACCTTC
15,NA,TRBD2,TRBJ2-7,TRBV9,CASSVVTSGLGEQYF,TGTGCCAGCAGCGTAGTAACTAGCGGCCTCGGGGAGCAGTACTTC
13,many,TRBD1,TRBJ2-2,TRBV7-3,CASSSRDSGELFF,TGTGCCAGCAGCTCTCGGGACAGCGGGGAGCTGTTTTTT
13,NA,NA,TRBJ2-5,TRBV12-5,CASGCPPPETQYF,TGTGCTAGTGGCTGCCCGCCTCCCGAGACCCAGTACTTC
16,NA,NA,TRBJ1-3,TRBV18,CASSATLQGAGNTIYF,TGTGCCAGCTCAGCAACCTTACAGGGAGCTGGAAACACCATATATTTT
15,NA,NA,TRBJ2-2,TRBV27,CASRGAGSDTGELFF,TGTGCCAGTCGAGGGGCAGGGTCGGACACCGGGGAGCTGTTTTTT
14,NA,NA,TRBJ2-7,TRBV21-1,CASSNGLESGEQYF,TGTGCCAGCAGCAATGGACTGGAGTCGGGAGAGCAGTACTTC
15,once,NA,TRBJ2-1,TRBV11-2,CASSQTGQDTSDKFF,TGTGCCAGCAGCCAGACTGGGCAGGACACCTCGGATAAGTTCTTC
14,NA,TRBD1,TRBJ1-1,TRBV28,CASSTGGENTEAFF,TGTGCCAGCAGCACAGGGGGCGAGAACACTGAAGCTTTCTTT
14,NA,TRBD1,TRBJ2-7,TRBV11-2,CASSSWDSSYEQYF,TGTGCCAGCAGCTCCTGGGACAGCTCCTACGAGCAGTACTTC
18,few,TRBD2,TRBJ2-1,TRBV19,CASSKWTSGRVPYNEQFF,TGTGCCAGTAGCAAATGGACTAGCGGGAGAGTGCCGTACAATGAGCAGTTCTTC
16,once,TRBD1,TRBJ1-4,TRBV7-2,CASSLRQGATNEKLFF,TGTGCCAGCAGCTTAAGACAGGGGGCAACTAATGAAAAACTGTTTTTT
13,once,NA,TRBJ2-3,TRBV19,CASRRRVADTQYF,TGTGCCAGTAGGCGCCGTGTCGCAGATACGCAGTATTTT
15,NA,TRBD2,TRBJ2-1,TRBV7-3,CASSPGLAGVYEQFF,TGTGCCAGCAGCCCGGGACTAGCGGGAGTGTATGAGCAGTTCTTC
16,NA,TRBD2,TRBJ2-1,TRBV9,CASSVGGLAFYNEQFF,TGTGCCAGCAGCGTAGGGGGACTAGCGTTCTACAATGAGCAGTTCTTC
16,many,TRBD1,TRBJ2-2,TRBV7-2,CASTPRRQGAVGELFF,TGTGCCAGCACCCCTCGTAGGCAGGGGGCGGTCGGGGAGCTGTTTTTT
15,few,NA,TRBJ1-1,TRBV5-6,CASSSRGGVKTEAFF,TGTGCCAGCAGCTCCCGGGGAGGGGTCAAGACTGAAGCTTTCTTT
11,NA,NA,TRBJ1-1,TRBV30,CASAMNTEAFF,TGTGCCTCAGCAATGAACACTGAAGCTTTCTTT
13,NA,NA,TRBJ2-7,TRBV19,CASSIDRVGEQYF,TGTGCCAGTAGTATAGATCGGGTGGGCGAGCAGTACTTC
16,NA,NA,TRBJ1-3,TRBV5-1,CASSLNTGDSGNTIYF,TGCGCCAGCAGCTTGAACACAGGCGACTCTGGAAACACCATATATTTT
17,NA,TRBD2,TRBJ2-7,TRBV5-4,CASSGGTSGSIRYEQYF,TGTGCCAGCAGCGGTGGGACTAGCGGGAGTATTCGCTACGAGCAGTACTTC
13,NA,TRBD2,TRBJ2-1,TRBV5-1,CASSITSDNEQFF,TGCGCCAGCAGCATTACTAGCGACAATGAGCAGTTCTTC
18,NA,TRBD1,TRBJ2-6,TRBV7-9,CASSARGTGGTGANVLTF,TGTGCCAGCAGCGCACGGGGGACAGGGGGCACTGGGGCCAACGTCCTGACTTTC
12,NA,NA,TRBJ2-5,TRBV15,CATSRDEGTQYF,TGTGCCACCAGCAGAGATGAAGGGACCCAGTACTTC
14,NA,NA,TRBJ1-3,TRBV5-1,CASSLGTSGNTIYF,TGCGCCAGCAGCCTCGGGACAAGTGGAAACACCATATATTTT
14,NA,NA,TRBJ2-3,TRBV18,CASSLSTGTDTQYF,TGTGCCAGCTCACTCTCCACAGGGACAGATACGCAGTATTTT
15,few,NA,TRBJ2-2,TRBV6-6,CASSYRGTLAGELFF,TGTGCCAGCAGTTACCGCGGGACTTTAGCCGGGGAGCTGTTTTTT
16,NA,NA,TRBJ2-1,TRBV4-1,CASSPGVGDARVGQFF,TGCGCCAGCAGCCCCGGGGTGGGGGATGCGCGGGTTGGGCAGTTCTTC
13,NA,NA,TRBJ1-1,TRBV7-6,CASSSGTNTEAFF,TGTGCCAGCAGCAGCGGGACGAACACTGAAGCTTTCTTT
12,NA,NA,TRBJ2-7,TRBV30,CAWSTTRYEQYF,TGTGCCTGGAGTACGACTAGGTACGAGCAGTACTTC
13,NA,NA,TRBJ1-1,TRBV7-8,CASSFGLNTEAFF,TGTGCCAGCAGCTTCGGGTTGAACACTGAAGCTTTCTTT
15,NA,NA,TRBJ2-2,TRBV15,CATSRGDIDTGELFF,TGTGCCACCAGCAGAGGAGACATCGACACCGGGGAGCTGTTTTTT
17,NA,TRBD1,TRBJ2-2,TRBV7-3,CASSQYQGAPDTGELFF,TGTGCCAGCAGCCAATATCAGGGGGCGCCTGACACCGGGGAGCTGTTTTTT
15,many,NA,TRBJ1-5,TRBV30,CAWSVLRGPNQPQHF,TGTGCCTGGAGTGTCCTACGGGGGCCCAATCAGCCCCAGCATTTT
13,NA,NA,TRBJ2-1,TRBV7-6,CASSAAGRAKQFF,TGTGCCAGCAGCGCCGCGGGGCGGGCTAAGCAGTTCTTC
13,NA,NA,TRBJ1-1,TRBV15,CATSRNYDTEAFF,TGTGCCACCAGCAGAAACTATGACACTGAAGCTTTCTTT
14,NA,NA,TRBJ1-1,TRBV27,CASSTTGSGTEAFF,TGTGCCAGCAGTACCACAGGGTCGGGCACTGAAGCTTTCTTT